This T cell receptor (beta chain) was profiled in a study of blood T cell repertoires in COVID-19. As for the study in general: T cells, B-cell-depleted T cells, or PBMCs supplied cDNA or gDNA.

In the authors' workflow: Cell counts per sample came from amplifying reference gene primers. Profiled with immunoSEQ multiplex PCR; TCRdb holds only in-frame clones, not every one. D and trimming were read from the DNA, whereas the V and J calls and clone size are those reported in that table. The repertoire has 350,000 to 550,000 clones, 87% of them found once; the top ten carry roughly 2%. This CDR3 comprises 13 residues. J gave up 3 bases and V 7 bases, and 1 base lay outside the gene matches. Looked up from germline, CDR1 is SGHRS and CDR2 is YFSETQ. Participant-reported clinical history was the basis for cohort assignment.

The receptor was derived from a woman between 18 and 29 years old with acute COVID-19. Sequenced input: PBMCs or T cells enriched from blood (not recorded which). This sequence joins TRBV5-1 and TRBJ1-4; 9 bases are a match to TRBD1. CDR3 loop: CASGQGPNEKLFF. CDR3 in DNA: TGCGCCAGCGGACAGGGGCCTAATGAAAAACTGTTTTTT.